The T cell receptor beta chain described here comes from a study of response to subunit inactivated influenza vaccine. General study findings and limits: Each seasonal flu vaccination may recruit only limited new T cells, authors suggested.

TCRdb reprocessed the RT-PCR reads via MiXCR and lists one record per CDR3 protein. The data show roughly 170,000 distinct CDR3 sequences, with about a tenth seen just once and roughly 10% held by the top ten. With regard to this clonotype: No antigen is known for it.

The germline gives CDR1 SGHKS, CDR2 YYEKEE (reference sequence). V lost 7 bases, J lost 4 bases, and 14 bases lay in between. The CDR3 is 14 residues long. This clonotype was sampled from a man aged 50 or older who received an inactivated influenza vaccine. The rearrangement joins TRBV5-5 to TRBJ2-2; a possible D gene is TRBD2 (6 bases). This specimen consisted of non-naive T cells sorted from PBMCs, obtained on the day of vaccination. The CDR3 loop is CASGRWRGTGELFF. The CDR3 DNA reads as TGTGCCAGCGGCCGCTGGCGGGGCACCGGGGAGCTGTTTTTT.